These 22 T cell receptor beta chains came from one sample sequenced in a study of technical replicates of blood from several donors. Assay used: immunoSEQ multiplex PCR; TCRdb lists only in-frame clones, some missing. The sample holds tens of thousands of clones, 80% to 95% seen once. The specimen was T cells isolated from PBMCs. The receptors were gathered from a human donor in good health.

The chain is built from TRBV27 and TRBJ2-2; 10 bases map to TRBD1. The length of the CDR3 is 18 residues. The V and J ends lost 3 bases and 6 bases, in that order; junction bases with no gene match: 13. Looked up from germline, CDR1 is MNHEY and CDR2 is SMNVEV (reference sequence). CDR3 sequence: CASSFGPGTGVYSGELFF. The CDR3 region has the DNA TGTGCCAGCAGTTTTGGCCCCGGGACAGGGGTTTATTCCGGGGAGCTGTTTTTT.

This chain joins TRBV4-1 and TRBJ2-1, with D possibly being TRBD2 (5 bases). V was clipped by 2 bases and J by 3 bases, with 11 bases between them. Germline V gene lookup returns CDR1 MGHRA and CDR2 YSYEKL. The CDR3 is 15 residues long. CDR3 nucleotide sequence: TGCGCCAGCAGCCAACCCCGGGAACGCTACAATGAGCAGTTCTTC. It codes for CASSQPRERYNEQFF.

The chain employs TRBV27 and TRBJ1-5; D is possibly TRBD1 (6 bases). Between the trimmed V and J ends, which lost 2 bases and 7 bases, there was a span of 12 bases. CDR1 MNHEY and CDR2 SMNVEV come from the germline V gene (reference sequence). The CDR3 contains 14 residues. CDR3 sequence reads: CASSLSEDSQPQHF. In nucleotides, the CDR3 is TGTGCCAGCAGTTTAAGTGAGGACAGCCAGCCCCAGCATTTT.

The rearrangement joins TRBV4-1 to TRBJ2-7, with TRBD2 matching over 10 bases. This CDR3 region has 18 residues. J was trimmed by 1 base and V by 4 bases; bases with no gene match: 13. Germline V gene lookup returns CDR1 MGHRA and CDR2 YSYEKL. CDR3 amino acids: CASSPSGLAGVLSYEQYF. The CDR3 DNA reads TGCGCCAGCAGCCCGTCTGGGCTAGCGGGAGTTTTATCCTACGAGCAGTACTTC.

The chain employs TRBV11-2 and TRBJ2-7, with TRBD1 matching 10 bases. Germline V gene sequence: CDR1 SGHAT, CDR2 FQNNGV. The CDR3 covers 15 residues. The trim removed 5 bases at V and 3 bases at J, leaving 7 bases unmatched. For the CDR3, the DNA is TGTGCCAGCAGCGACCGGGACAGGGGTGACTACGAGCAGTACTTC. Protein: CASSDRDRGDYEQYF.

The chain is built from TRBV5-4 and TRBJ2-2, with D possibly matching TRBD1 (6 bases). Germline V gives CDR1 SGHNT, CDR2 YYREEE (reference sequence). V lost 4 bases, J lost 0 bases, and 16 bases lay in between. The CDR3 is 17 amino acids. In nucleotides, the CDR3 is TGTGCCAGCAGCACGGAAGAGACAGGCCCGAACACCGGGGAGCTGTTTTTT. Translated, it gives CASSTEETGPNTGELFF.

V usage is TRBV7-3 and J usage is TRBJ2-1, with 10 nucleotides matching TRBD2. V was clipped by 2 bases and J by 4 bases; unmatched bases: 5. The germline gives CDR1 SGHTA, CDR2 FQGTGA. The CDR3 spans 16 residues. CDR3 sequence: CASSLEWTSGYNEQFF. For the CDR3, the DNA is TGTGCCAGCAGCTTAGAGTGGACTAGCGGTTACAATGAGCAGTTCTTC.

The chain combines TRBV4-1 with TRBJ1-2; 10 positions agree with TRBD1. Unmatched junction bases numbered 9, after V lost 3 bases and J lost 8 bases. The CDR3 has 15 amino acids. CDR1 MGHRA and CDR2 YSYEKL come from the germline V gene. The CDR3 protein is CASSQETGGWGGYTF. CDR3 DNA: TGCGCCAGCAGCCAGGAGACAGGGGGCTGGGGAGGCTACACCTTC.

This sequence joins TRBV4-1 and TRBJ1-3; the match to TRBD1 covers 7 bases. Germline CDR1 and CDR2: MGHRA and YSYEKL. With V trimmed by 1 base and J by 3 bases, 9 bases remained unmatched. CDR3 length: 17 amino acids. The CDR3 sequence: CASSQVSTGVNGNTIYF. The CDR3 DNA reads TGCGCCAGCAGCCAAGTTAGTACAGGGGTCAATGGAAACACCATATATTTT.

This chain connects TRBV10-1 to TRBJ1-6; D remains ambiguous. CDR3 length equals 15 residues. Between the trimmed V and J ends, which lost 10 bases and 9 bases, there was a span of 22 bases. Germline CDR1 reads WNHNN; CDR2 reads SYGVQD (reference sequence). The CDR3 DNA sequence: TGCGCCACCTCGGACGGCCGGGATAGTGCTTCACCCCTCCACTTT. This gives the protein CATSDGRDSASPLHF.

The chain uses TRBV11-2 and TRBJ2-7; 13 nucleotides agree with TRBD2. Germline trimming cut 1 base from V and 2 bases from J; bases unmatched to any gene: 2. The CDR3 totals 16 residues. Germline V lookup: CDR1 SGHAT, CDR2 FQNNGV. The CDR3 sequence is CASSLVGLAGTYEQYF. CDR3 in DNA: TGTGCCAGCAGCTTAGTGGGACTAGCGGGAACCTACGAGCAGTACTTC.

This clone appeared once. V is TRBV4-1 and J is TRBJ2-1; TRBD1 matches at 7 bases. In germline, CDR1 is MGHRA, CDR2 YSYEKL. Trimming took 0 bases from V and 1 from J; bases not matched to a gene: 9. This CDR3 comprises 18 residues. The CDR3 here is CASSQDIDRAFSYNEQFF. For the CDR3, the DNA is TGCGCCAGCAGCCAAGATATCGACAGGGCTTTTTCCTACAATGAGCAGTTCTTC.

CDR3 sequence (DNA): TGTGCCTGGGACAGGGGCCCAAACACTGAAGCTTTCTTT. Its translation: CAWDRGPNTEAFF. V gene TRBV30 combines with J gene TRBJ1-1; 8 bases line up with TRBD1. Trimming took 5 bases from V and 2 from J; bases not matched to a gene: 4. The germline CDR1 and CDR2 sequences are GTSNPN and SVGIG (reference sequence). The CDR3 is 13 residues long.

V is TRBV2 and J is TRBJ2-7, with 10 nucleotides matching TRBD2. Germline lookup yields CDR1 SNHLY and CDR2 FYNNEI. The CDR3 spans 16 residues. The ends lost 2 bases at V and 4 bases at J; junction bases unmatched: 8. The CDR3 loop reads CASSEFGWTSGYEQYF. The CDR3 coding sequence is TGTGCCAGCAGTGAATTTGGTTGGACTAGCGGATACGAGCAGTACTTC.

This chain uses TRBV7-2 with TRBJ1-5, with D hard to call. The CDR3 length is 12 residues. Trimming cost V 3 bases and J 6 bases, with 6 bases left between them. In germline, CDR1 is SGHTA, CDR2 FQGNSA. CDR3: CASSLRGQPQHF. Written as DNA, the CDR3 is TGTGCCAGCAGCTTGCGGGGTCAGCCCCAGCATTTT.

J is TRBJ2-1 and V is TRBV29-1; D is unresolved. Per the germline V gene, CDR1 is SQVTM and CDR2 is ANQGSEA. The CDR3 runs to 16 residues. Deletions cut 5 bases from V and 0 bases from J, with 17 bases between. CDR3 amino acids: CSVRLRSDSSYNEQFF. The CDR3 nucleotides read TGCAGCGTTCGATTACGGTCCGATAGCTCCTACAATGAGCAGTTCTTC.

V gene TRBV5-6 combines with J gene TRBJ2-7, with D unclear. The CDR3 contains 14 residues. The V and J ends lost 0 bases and 4 bases respectively, with 11 bases between them. Germline lookup yields CDR1 SGHDT and CDR2 YYEEEE. The chain's CDR3 is CASSLALLSYEQYF. The CDR3 nucleotides read TGTGCCAGCAGCTTGGCGCTATTGTCGTACGAGCAGTACTTC.

This chain uses TRBV28 with TRBJ2-7; D perhaps matches TRBD1 (5 bases). This CDR3 is built from 15 residues. In germline, CDR1 is MDHEN, CDR2 SYDVKM. V lost 6 bases to trimming and J lost 1 base, with 16 bases between them. The CDR3 region has the DNA TGTGCCAGCAGCTTCTTTGGGGCAGGATCCTACGAGCAGTACTTC. Amino acids: CASSFFGAGSYEQYF.

This chain joins TRBV5-6 and TRBJ1-2; TRBD1 matches 9 bases. Germline V gives CDR1 SGHDT, CDR2 YYEEEE. V shed 4 bases and J 5 bases; nucleotides not matched to a gene: 9. CDR3 size: 15 residues. As DNA, the CDR3 is TGTGCCAGCAGCCGAAATCCGGGACAGGGTTATGGCTACACCTTC. Amino acids: CASSRNPGQGYGYTF.

This chain uses TRBV12-5 with TRBJ2-1, with TRBD2 matching 7 bases. Germline assignment: CDR1 LGHNT and CDR2 FRNRAP. V lost 2 bases and J lost 15; bases outside the gene matches: 10. The CDR3 has 13 residues. DNA of the CDR3: TGTGCTAGTGGTTTGCCTACCGGGGGGACGGGGTTCTTC. This encodes CASGLPTGGTGFF.

The rearrangement uses TRBV10-1 and TRBJ1-3; a weak D match, TRBD1 (6 bases). Germline assignment: CDR1 WNHNN and CDR2 SYGVQD (reference sequence). Trimming left V 8 bases short and J 0 bases short, with 23 bases between. The CDR3 consists of 18 residues. This CDR3 is CASRGPSLTGFSGNTIYF. CDR3 coding DNA: TGCGCCAGCCGCGGCCCCTCACTGACAGGATTCTCTGGAAACACCATATATTTT.

The gene calls are TRBV11-3 and TRBJ1-3, with D possibly being TRBD1 (5 bases). From germline, CDR1 is SGHNT and CDR2 YENEEA. The CDR3 sequence is 17 residues long. Trimming left V 8 bases short and J 1 base short, with 21 bases between. CDR3 sequence reads: CASEDSWDLSSGNTIYF. Written as DNA, the CDR3 is TGTGCCAGCGAAGACAGCTGGGATCTTTCTTCTGGAAACACCATATATTTT. Based on the CDR3 plus reference TRBV11-3 and TRBJ1-3, the full variable domain is EAGVVQSPRYKIIEKKQPVAFWCNPISGHNTLYWYLQNLGQGPELLIRYENEEAVDDSQLPKDRFSAERLKGVDSTLKIQPAELGDSAVYLCASEDSWDLSSGNTIYFGEGSWLTVV.